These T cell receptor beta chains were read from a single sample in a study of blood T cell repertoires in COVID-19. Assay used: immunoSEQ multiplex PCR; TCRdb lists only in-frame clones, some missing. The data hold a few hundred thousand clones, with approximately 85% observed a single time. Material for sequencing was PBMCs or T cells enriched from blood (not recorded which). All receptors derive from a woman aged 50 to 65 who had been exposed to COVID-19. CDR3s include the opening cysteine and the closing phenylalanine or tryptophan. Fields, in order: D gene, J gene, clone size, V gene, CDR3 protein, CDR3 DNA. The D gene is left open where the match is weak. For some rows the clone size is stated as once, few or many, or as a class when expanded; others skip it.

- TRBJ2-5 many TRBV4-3 CASSQGPNGETQYF TGCGCCAGCAGCCAAGGGCCCAACGGGGAGACCCAGTACTTC
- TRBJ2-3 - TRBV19 CASSIGPPKTDTQYF TGTGCCAGTAGTATAGGGCCCCCCAAGACAGATACGCAGTATTTT
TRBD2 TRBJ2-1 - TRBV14 CASSPWTSGGSSYNEQFF TGTGCCAGCAGCCCATGGACTAGCGGGGGAAGCTCCTACAATGAGCAGTTCTTC
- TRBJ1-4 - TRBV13 CASRRTTEGEKLFF TGTGCCAGCAGAAGGACCACAGAGGGTGAAAAACTGTTTTTT
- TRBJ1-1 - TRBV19 CASSIKFPGNTEAFF TGTGCCAGTAGTATAAAGTTTCCGGGGAACACTGAAGCTTTCTTT
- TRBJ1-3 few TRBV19 CASTLDGYAGNTIYF TGTGCCAGTACCCTAGACGGATACGCTGGAAACACCATATATTTT
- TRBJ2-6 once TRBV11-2 CASSLTGSSGANVLTF TGTGCCAGCAGCTTAACAGGGTCCTCTGGGGCCAACGTCCTGACTTTC
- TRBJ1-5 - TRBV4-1 CASSQDVTQQGYNQPQHF TGCGCCAGCAGCCAAGATGTGACCCAACAGGGCTATAATCAGCCCCAGCATTTT
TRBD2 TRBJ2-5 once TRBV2 CATQPGLAGGTQYF TGTGCCACCCAACCGGGACTAGCGGGTGGGACCCAGTACTTC
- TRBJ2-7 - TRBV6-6 CASSYDSLYEQYF TGTGCCAGCAGTTACGACAGTCTCTACGAGCAGTACTTC
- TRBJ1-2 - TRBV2 CASSVRTETSGYTF TGTGCCAGCAGTGTCCGGACTGAAACGAGTGGCTACACCTTC
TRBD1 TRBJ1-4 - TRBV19 CASRTRQGNEKLFF TGTGCCAGTAGGACCAGACAGGGAAATGAAAAACTGTTTTTT
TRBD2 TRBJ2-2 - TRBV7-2 CASSQSTSGGELFF TGTGCCAGCAGCCAATCGACTAGCGGCGGGGAGCTGTTTTTT
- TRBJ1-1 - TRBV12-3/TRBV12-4 CATIRQPNTEAFF TGTGCCACAATCCGACAGCCGAACACTGAAGCTTTCTTT
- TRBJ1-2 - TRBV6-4 CASSNPTACAYGYTF TGTGCCAGCAGCAATCCAACAGCTTGCGCCTATGGCTACACCTTC
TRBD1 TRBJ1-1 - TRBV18 CASSPPNRNRGVNTEAFF TGTGCCAGCTCACCACCGAATCGTAACAGGGGGGTGAACACTGAAGCTTTCTTT
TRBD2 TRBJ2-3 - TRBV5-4 CASSPGLAPTDTQYF TGTGCCAGCAGCCCGGGACTAGCGCCTACAGATACGCAGTATTTT
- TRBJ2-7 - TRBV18 CASSPRTGSNEQYF TGTGCCAGCTCACCACGAACAGGGAGCAACGAGCAGTACTTC